This T cell receptor (beta chain) was obtained from a study of breast tumors, draining lymph nodes, adjacent tissues. Findings and limits, study-wide: Compared with lymph nodes, tumors were less diverse; compared with nontumor tissue, more. Most tumor T cells seemingly derive from lymph node, then expand in tumor. That most tumor T cells come from lymph nodes remained unproven. Luminal-like breast cancer showed significantly higher tumor–nontumor repertoire similarity than basal-like.

In the case of this clonotype: As yet, its antigen is unknown. Mismatch with germline at one junction end may stem from a read error.

Germline V gene lookup returns CDR1 SGDLS and CDR2 YYNGEE. CDR3 size: 14 residues. TCRdb reprocessed the multiplex PCR reads via MiXCR and lists one record per CDR3 protein. The data hold 12,000 or so distinct CDR3 sequences, with approximately 50% observed a single time. The sequenced material came from breast tumor tissue. The receptor was derived from a female donor with breast cancer. Some clones in this sample may be carry-over from other donors' samples. The chain has TRBV9 and TRBJ2-7, with 14 bases fitting TRBD2. CDR3 nucleotides: TGTGCCGGCAGCCCGGGACTAGCGGGAGACGAGCAGTACTTC. It yields the protein CAGSPGLAGDEQYF.